The 4 T cell receptor beta chains below come from one sample, sequenced in a study of CD8 T cells in Susac syndrome. RNA in amounts of roughly 0.45 to 1 ug was reverse transcribed with random hexamers. TCRdb independently ran MiXCR on the immunoSEQ multiplex PCR reads; one entry per CDR3 protein. This repertoire shows 100,000 to 150,000 distinct CDR3 sequences, 95% to 96% found once; its top ten account for less than 0.15%. The sample was CD4+ T cells from PBMCs. Receptors were obtained from a human donor with Susac syndrome.

The chain carries TRBV12-3 or TRBV12-4 and TRBJ2-7; 7 bases line up with TRBD2. Losses at the gene ends were 5 bases for V and 2 bases for J; bases not matched to a gene: 0. The CDR3 is 12 residues long. The CDR3 nucleotides read TGTGCCAGCAGTAGCGGGGCCTACGAGCAGTACTTC. Translation gives CASSSGAYEQYF.

V gene TRBV12-3 or TRBV12-4 combines with J gene TRBJ2-1; 8 nucleotides align to TRBD1. The CDR3 is 15 amino acids. The trim removed 5 bases at V and 2 bases at J, leaving 5 bases unmatched. This chain's CDR3 is CASSPGQGAYNEQFF. The CDR3 DNA reads TGTGCCAGCAGTCCCGGACAGGGCGCCTACAATGAGCAGTTCTTC.

The rearrangement uses TRBV4-1 and TRBJ2-1, with TRBD1 matching 11 bases. This CDR3 region has 15 residues. Germline V gives CDR1 MGHRA, CDR2 YSYEKL. V lost 5 bases, J lost 10 bases, and 10 bases stayed unmatched. The CDR3: CASSSTGTGGNEQFF. The CDR3 coding sequence is TGCGCCAGCAGCTCAACCGGGACAGGGGGAAACGAGCAGTTCTTC.

This chain links TRBV4-3 with TRBJ1-1; 9 bases align to TRBD1. The germline V gene has CDR1 LGHNA and CDR2 YSLEER. The CDR3 is 16 amino acids. Unmatched junction bases numbered 10, after V lost 5 bases and J lost 3 bases. The CDR3 loop is CASSGKPGQGDTEAFF. The CDR3 region has the DNA TGCGCCAGCAGCGGAAAACCGGGACAGGGCGACACTGAAGCTTTCTTT.